The TCR beta chain under discussion was sequenced for a study of post-analysis software for immune sequencing data. The germline gives CDR1 DFQATT, CDR2 SNEGSKA (reference sequence). The CDR3 sequence is 14 residues long. TCR beta libraries were prepared from cDNA with unique molecular identifiers. T cells numbering about 0.95 to 10 million yielded approximately 500,000 cDNA molecules. TCRdb reprocessed the PCR reads with MiXCR, giving one entry per CDR3 protein. The table records about 680,000 distinct CDR3 sequences, more than 50% of them present only once. Study-level findings and limits: Compared with controls, patients had more of about five TRBV segments, including TRBV5-6, TRBV5-1 and TRBV20-1.

On this clonotype: The antigen is unknown.

The chain couples TRBV20-1 to TRBJ2-4; 9 bases agree with TRBD1. The J call may be incorrect, as the DNA end agrees better with TRBJ2-7. The sequence came from a girl aged 2 to 10 with multiple sclerosis. The sample taken for sequencing was blood. CDR3 bases: TGCAGTGCAGCCGGGACAGGGTCTGCGTACGAGCAGTACTTC. Its protein is CSAAGTGSAYEQYF.